The 31 T cell receptor beta chains below were found in one sample sequenced in a study of immune heterogeneity within non-small cell lung tumors. The template consisted of bulk tumor genomic DNA, with about 600 ng used per sample. In surgery, several biopsies were collected from each primary tumor at widely spaced sites. It was patients with untreated, newly diagnosed non-small cell lung cancer who underwent curative surgery. A multiplex PCR containing 32 V primers and 13 J primers was used to amplify TCR beta CDR3. Using its own MiXCR run on the multiplex PCR reads, TCRdb lists one record per CDR3 protein. The sample shows about 16,000 distinct CDR3 sequences, 25% to 35% of them seen only once. What was sequenced was lung tumor tissue. Every receptor here comes from a woman aged 50 to 60 with non-small cell lung cancer.

Regarding this clonotype: This clone may be a read error of a much larger clone one base away. The chain employs TRBV11-1 and TRBJ2-3; D unclear. V lost 7 bases and J lost 0, with 14 bases in between. CDR3 length: 15 residues. Germline V gene sequence: CDR1 SGHAT, CDR2 FQDESV (reference sequence). Here the CDR3 DNA reads TGTGCCAGCATCCAAGACACTTATAGCACAGATACGCAGTATTTT. This gives the protein CASIQDTYSTDTQYF.

This clonotype has a single count. CDR3 protein: CASSYKGMDTEAFF. DNA for the CDR3: TGTGCCAGCAGTTACAAGGGTATGGACACTGAAGCTTTCTTT. The chain recombines TRBV6-2 or TRBV6-3 with TRBJ1-1, with D uncertain. Trimming left V 2 bases short and J 3 bases short, with 10 bases between. This CDR3 has 14 residues. Germline V gene lookup returns CDR1 MNHEY and CDR2 SVGEGT.

This clonotype was recorded many times. The gene calls are TRBV11-2 and TRBJ1-2; 12 positions match TRBD1. V was clipped by 5 bases and J by 9 bases; unmatched bases: 4. Per the germline V gene, CDR1 is SGHAT and CDR2 is FQNNGV. The CDR3 runs to 13 residues. The CDR3 here is CASSPGTGGRYTF. The CDR3 DNA follows: TGTGCCAGCAGCCCCGGGACAGGGGGCCGCTACACCTTC.

By share, this clonotype ranks as medium-sized. The chain recombines TRBV28 with TRBJ1-1; no clear D. Germline CDR1 is MDHEN and CDR2 is SYDVKM. This CDR3 has 15 amino acids. The V end was cut by 7 bases, the J end by 5 bases, with 20 bases between. CDR3 sequence reads: CASIPGWEGRTEAFF. As DNA, the CDR3 is TGTGCCAGCATCCCGGGGTGGGAGGGAAGGACTGAAGCTTTCTTT.

This clonotype was recorded at least ten times. V is TRBV6-1 and J is TRBJ1-4; D is unresolved. V was clipped by 8 bases and J by 0 bases, with 16 bases between them. Germline V gives CDR1 MNHNS, CDR2 SASEGT. The CDR3 extends over 16 amino acids. The CDR3 loop reads CASRKYFVATNEKLFF. Here the CDR3 DNA reads TGTGCCAGCCGGAAGTATTTTGTGGCAACTAATGAAAAACTGTTTTTT.

This clonotype counts as medium-sized. This chain connects TRBV20-1 to TRBJ2-7, with 7 positions matching TRBD2. This CDR3 has 14 amino acids. Germline trimming cut 3 bases from V and 4 bases from J; bases unmatched to any gene: 9. From germline, CDR1 is DFQATT and CDR2 SNEGSKA (reference sequence). CDR3 in DNA: TGCAGTGCTAGGATGTGGGAGGGCCCGTACGAGCAGTACTTC. It specifies CSARMWEGPYEQYF.

The J gene is TRBJ2-3, the V gene TRBV12-5, with 8 positions matching TRBD2. Germline V lookup: CDR1 LGHNT, CDR2 FRNRAP. This CDR3 contains 13 residues. Trimming removed 2 bases from V and 11 bases from J; junction bases left unmatched: 6. The CDR3 sequence: CASGLTSRGGQYF. In nucleotides, the CDR3 is TGTGCTAGTGGTTTGACATCTCGGGGGGGGCAGTATTTT.

At least ten counts were recorded for this clonotype. The chain uses TRBV19 and TRBJ2-2; D might be TRBD1 (5 bases). Germline V gives CDR1 LNHDA, CDR2 SQIVND (reference sequence). The V and J ends lost 7 bases and 6 bases respectively, with 6 bases between them. There are 11 residues in the CDR3. Here the CDR3 reads CASTGSGELFF. Here the CDR3 DNA reads TGTGCCAGTACAGGGTCCGGGGAGCTGTTTTTT. Full variable domain (remainder filled in from reference TRBV19 and TRBJ2-2): DGGITQSPKYLFRKEGQNVTLSCEQNLNHDAMYWYRQDPGQGLRLIYYSQIVNDFQKGDIAEGYSVSREKKESFPLTVTSAQKNPTAFYLCASTGSGELFFGEGSRLTVL.

This clonotype rates as medium-sized. The chain carries TRBV30 and TRBJ1-4; TRBD1 might be the D (6 bases). Germline V gene sequence: CDR1 GTSNPN, CDR2 SVGIG (reference sequence). The CDR3 is 13 residues long. V was trimmed by 5 bases and J by 6 bases, leaving 13 bases between them. The CDR3 DNA sequence: TGTGCCTGGGCAGGGGAAGCAGATGAAAAACTGTTTTTT. Its translation is CAWAGEADEKLFF.

This chain connects TRBV28 to TRBJ2-7, with TRBD2 matching 12 bases. Trimming cost V 9 bases and J 0 bases; bases outside gene matches: 3. The CDR3 has 14 residues. Germline V CDR1 and CDR2: MDHEN, SYDVKM. The CDR3 region is CASTSGGSSYEQYF. CDR3 DNA: TGTGCCAGTACTAGCGGGGGGAGCTCCTACGAGCAGTACTTC.

About this clonotype itself: A much larger clone lies a single base off, so this may be a read error. The chain couples TRBV20-1 to TRBJ2-7, with D perhaps matching TRBD1 (7 bases). CDR1 and CDR2 (germline): DFQATT, SNEGSKA (reference sequence). CDR3 length equals 14 residues. The CDR3 bases are TGCAGTGCTAGAGAGCTCGGACAGGACTACGAGCATTACTTC. Protein sequence: CSARELGQDYEHYF.

In its sample, this clonotype was seen many times. The rearrangement uses TRBV3-1 and TRBJ2-3; 10 bases agree with TRBD2. Germline V lookup: CDR1 LGHDT, CDR2 YNNKEL (reference sequence). V lost 4 bases to trimming and J lost 6 bases; unmatched junction nucleotides: 10. This CDR3 spans 16 amino acids. CDR3: CASSLGQSGGGDTQYF. The CDR3 nucleotides are TGTGCCAGCAGCCTCGGCCAAAGCGGGGGGGGGGATACGCAGTATTTT.

This chain connects TRBV20-1 to TRBJ2-7; TRBD1 agrees at 7 bases. CDR1 and CDR2 from the germline V gene are DFQATT and SNEGSKA (reference sequence). This CDR3 comprises 14 residues. V dropped 0 bases and J dropped 3; count of bases not matched to a gene: 5. The CDR3 is CSARDSGQNYEQYF. The CDR3, as DNA: TGCAGTGCTAGAGATTCGGGACAGAACTACGAGCAGTACTTC.

Judged by abundance, this clonotype is medium-sized. Here the CDR3 reads CASSQEVATEYEQYF. In nucleotides, the CDR3 is TGTGCCAGCAGCCAAGAGGTGGCCACGGAATACGAGCAGTACTTC. The rearrangement joins TRBV14 to TRBJ2-7; no clear D. The germline V gene encodes CDR1 SGHDN and CDR2 FVKESK. The CDR3 totals 15 residues. V lost 0 bases, J lost 4 bases, and 13 bases lay in between.

This clonotype was detected only a few times. A much larger clone lies a single base off, so this may be a read error. No conserved phenylalanine or tryptophan ends this CDR3, so it is likely a read error. The chain uses TRBV12-3 or TRBV12-4 and TRBJ1-1, with 7 bases that match TRBD1. This CDR3 is built from 13 residues. The V gene end was trimmed by 5 bases and the J gene end by 1 base; junction bases not matched to a gene: 1. CDR3 sequence: CASSRQGNTEAFL. The CDR3 bases are TGTGCCAGCAGTAGACAGGGGAACACTGAAGCTTTCCTT.

With regard to this clonotype: A much larger clone lies a single base off, so this may be a read error. V usage is TRBV12-3 or TRBV12-4 and J usage is TRBJ1-1; D not resolved. The CDR3 consists of 14 residues. V was shortened by 7 bases and J by 3 bases, with 15 bases between the two germline ends. The CDR3 coding sequence is TGTGCCAGCACTCCCGCGGGAGGGTACACTGAAGCTTTCTTT. It specifies CASTPAGGYTEAFF.

The chain couples TRBV27 to TRBJ1-5, with D possibly TRBD1 on 5 matching bases. Germline CDR1 and CDR2: MNHEY and SMNVEV (reference sequence). Trimming shortened V by 4 bases and J by 6 bases, and 13 bases separated the two germline ends. This CDR3 has 14 amino acids. The CDR3, as DNA: TGTGCCAGCAGTTCGGGACTCCAGGGTCAGCCCCAGCATTTT. Protein product: CASSSGLQGQPQHF.

In its sample, this clonotype ranks as medium-sized. The chain couples TRBV5-1 to TRBJ2-1; 9 bases fit TRBD1. The length of the CDR3 is 15 residues. V trimming: 4 bases; J trimming: 2 bases; junction bases outside the gene matches: 4. Germline CDR1 is SGHRS and CDR2 is YFSETQ. CDR3 nucleotides: TGCGCCAGCAGCCCTGGGACAGGGACCTACAATGAGCAGTTCTTC. This sequence encodes CASSPGTGTYNEQFF.

The chain employs TRBV20-1 and TRBJ1-2; D uncertain. V was pared by 8 bases and J by 4 bases, with 14 bases between. The CDR3 contains 12 residues. CDR1 DFQATT and CDR2 SNEGSKA come from the germline V gene (reference sequence). The CDR3 nucleotides are TGCAGTCCATCCCGTGAGGTCTATGGCTACACCTTC. Its protein product is CSPSREVYGYTF.

For the CDR3, the DNA is TGTGCCAGCAGTCGACAGGGAAAACAGCCCCAGCATTTT. As protein: CASSRQGKQPQHF. This chain connects TRBV2 to TRBJ1-5; 7 nucleotides match TRBD1. The CDR3 is 13 residues long. Germline V gene data show CDR1 as SNHLY and CDR2 as FYNNEI. Losses at the gene ends were 5 bases for V and 7 bases for J; bases not matched to a gene: 5.

The chain uses TRBV19 and TRBJ1-3, with D tentatively TRBD1 (5 bases). V was cut by 9 bases and J by 0 bases, with 21 bases left in between. The CDR3 covers 17 residues. CDR1 and CDR2 (germline): LNHDA, SQIVND (reference sequence). The CDR3 region is CASRFGRGRSSGNTIYF. The CDR3, as DNA: TGTGCCAGCCGCTTTGGGAGGGGACGGAGCTCTGGAAACACCATATATTTT.

This clonotype was seen many times. The V call is TRBV14, the J call TRBJ1-1; the D gene is possibly TRBD1 (5 bases). The V gene lost 1 base and the J gene lost 3 bases, with 15 bases spanning the gap. The germline V gene encodes CDR1 SGHDN and CDR2 FVKESK. The CDR3 consists of 16 residues. The CDR3 here is CASSQVGGGRDTEAFF. DNA of the CDR3: TGTGCCAGCAGCCAAGTTGGGGGGGGGAGGGACACTGAAGCTTTCTTT.

The genes are TRBV12-3 or TRBV12-4 and TRBJ2-7, with D maybe TRBD1 (5 bases). The CDR3 totals 15 residues. V was pared by 5 bases and J by 3 bases, with 17 bases between. The CDR3 is CASSETGGVYYEQYF. CDR3 sequence (DNA): TGTGCCAGCAGTGAAACAGGTGGGGTTTACTACGAGCAGTACTTC.

V is TRBV7-6 and J is TRBJ2-3, with D perhaps being TRBD1 or TRBD2 (5 bases each). The V gene lost 2 bases and the J gene lost 7 bases, with 28 bases spanning the gap. CDR3 length: 19 amino acids. CDR1 and CDR2 from the germline V gene are SGHVS and FNYEAQ. The CDR3 sequence is CASSLLGGPSLGPRNTQYF. Written as DNA, the CDR3 is TGTGCCAGCAGCTTATTGGGTGGGCCTAGCCTGGGACCCCGGAATACGCAGTATTTT.

This chain uses TRBV7-7 with TRBJ2-2, with D possibly being TRBD2 (5 bases). There are 16 residues in the CDR3. Trimming removed 0 bases at V and 1 base at J, with 9 bases between. Per germline, CDR1 SSHAT and CDR2 FNYEAQ (reference sequence). In DNA, the CDR3 is TGTGCCAGCAGCTTAGCCTCTAGCCGGAACACCGGGGAGCTGTTTTTT. Translated, it gives CASSLASSRNTGELFF.

In its sample, this clonotype was seen many times. The rearrangement joins TRBV20-1 to TRBJ2-1; tentative D call: TRBD2 (6 bases). CDR1 is DFQATT, CDR2 SNEGSKA, per germline (reference sequence). The V end was cut by 6 bases, the J end by 4 bases, with 22 bases between. The length of the CDR3 is 16 residues. The CDR3 bases are TGCAGTGCCCTCACTCTCGGGACTCCTCTTTACAATGAGCAGTTCTTC. Protein product: CSALTLGTPLYNEQFF.

This clonotype has more than one count but fewer than ten. The chain has TRBV25-1 and TRBJ1-1; no reliable D call. The CDR3 loop spans 14 amino acids. Germline V gives CDR1 MGHDK, CDR2 SYGVNS. Trimming cost V 4 bases and J 4 bases, with 13 bases left between them. The CDR3 DNA sequence: TGTGCCAGCAGTGGAGGGATAGGTGGCACTGAAGCTTTCTTT. Translated: CASSGGIGGTEAFF.

Ten or more counts support this clonotype. V gene TRBV16 combines with J gene TRBJ2-7; no firm D call. Germline assignment: CDR1 KGHSY and CDR2 FQNENV. This CDR3 region has 12 residues. V lost 3 bases, J lost 2 bases, and 5 bases lay in between. The CDR3 DNA follows: TGTGCCAGCAGCCAGTACCCCTACGAGCAGTACTTC. This codes for CASSQYPYEQYF.

Here the CDR3 DNA reads TGTGCCAGCAGTTTAAATGCAGGGTCACCCCTCCACTTT. Its protein is CASSLNAGSPLHF. The chain joins TRBV12-3 or TRBV12-4 to TRBJ1-6; tentatively, D is TRBD1 (5 bases). V dropped 2 bases and J dropped 10 bases, with 9 bases sitting between them. The CDR3 loop spans 13 amino acids.

This clonotype is medium-sized in the sample. This chain joins TRBV7-8 and TRBJ1-1; a possible D gene is TRBD1 (6 bases). This CDR3 is 14 amino acids long. V was cut by 6 bases and J by 3 bases, with 14 bases left in between. Germline CDR1 reads SGHVS; CDR2 reads FQNEAQ. CDR3 nucleotide sequence: TGTGCCAGCAGGCCGAAATACAGGGACACTGAAGCTTTCTTT. Its translation is CASRPKYRDTEAFF. The full variable domain, rest sourced from reference TRBV7-8 and TRBJ1-1, is GAGVSQSPRYKVAKRGQDVALRCDPISGHVSLFWYQQALGQGPEFLTYFQNEAQLDKSGLPSDRFFAERPEGSVSTLKIQRTQQEDSAVYLCASRPKYRDTEAFFGQGTRLTVV.

In this sample, this clonotype is medium-sized. V usage is TRBV7-8 and J usage is TRBJ1-2; D is undetermined. The germline V gene has CDR1 SGHVS and CDR2 FQNEAQ. The length of the CDR3 is 17 residues. V gave up 0 bases and J gave up 6 bases, with 20 bases separating them. The CDR3 DNA follows: TGTGCCAGCAGCTTAGCGGCAAGGGAACAGCCTAGGAATGGCTACACCTTC. It is translated as CASSLAAREQPRNGYTF.